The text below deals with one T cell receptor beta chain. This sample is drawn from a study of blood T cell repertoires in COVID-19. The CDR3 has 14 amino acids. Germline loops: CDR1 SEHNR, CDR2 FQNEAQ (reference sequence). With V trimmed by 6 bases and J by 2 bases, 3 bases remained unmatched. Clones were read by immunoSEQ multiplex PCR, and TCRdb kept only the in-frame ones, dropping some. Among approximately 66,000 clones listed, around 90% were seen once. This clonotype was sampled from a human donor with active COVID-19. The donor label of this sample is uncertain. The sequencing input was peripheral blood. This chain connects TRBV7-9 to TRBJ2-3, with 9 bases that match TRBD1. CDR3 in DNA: TGTGCCAGCAGTGGGACAGGGTCCACAGATACGCAGTATTTT. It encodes CASSGTGSTDTQYF.